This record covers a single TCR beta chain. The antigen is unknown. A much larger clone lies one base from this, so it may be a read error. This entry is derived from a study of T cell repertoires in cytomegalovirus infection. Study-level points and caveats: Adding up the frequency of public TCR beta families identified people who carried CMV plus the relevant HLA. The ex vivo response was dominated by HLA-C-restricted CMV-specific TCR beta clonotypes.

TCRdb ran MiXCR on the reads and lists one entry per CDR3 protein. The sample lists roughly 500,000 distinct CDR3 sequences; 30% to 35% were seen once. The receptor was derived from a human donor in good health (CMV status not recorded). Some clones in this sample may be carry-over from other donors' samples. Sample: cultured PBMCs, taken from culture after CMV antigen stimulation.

This CDR3 is CSSSYRATYNEQFF. In DNA, the CDR3 is TGTTCCAGCAGCTACCGGGCCACCTACAATGAGCAGTTCTTC. The rearrangement links TRBV7-2 to TRBJ2-1; unclear D gene. CDR3 length: 14 residues. In germline, CDR1 is SGHTA, CDR2 FQGNSA. Full variable domain (rest looked up from reference TRBV7-2 and TRBJ2-1): GAGVSQSPSNKVTEKGKDVELRCDPISGHTALYWYRQSLGQGLEFLIYFQGNSAPDKSGLPSDRFSAERTGGSVSTLTIQRTQQEDSAVYLCSSSYRATYNEQFFGPGTRLTVL.